A single sample gave rise to the 16 T cell receptor beta chains below, sequenced in a study of early T cells in non-severe SARS-CoV-2 infection (dated by TCRdb to the early 2020s). To prepare the library, 5' RACE was applied. Sequenced using a NextSeq 500. The raw public data were reprocessed by TCRdb itself: fastp quality trimming at Q25, MiXCR clonotype calling, in-frame beta chains only. All rows with the same CDR3 protein become a single entry with the most common DNA and genes. This sample holds under 50,000 distinct CDR3 sequences; 5.6% were observed only once. Clones ranked in the top ten supply around 4.4% of the sample. Sequencing was performed on whole blood. The receptors derive from an adult who was a healthcare worker with PCR-confirmed SARS-CoV-2 infection or an uninfected control (not recorded which).

This clonotype was counted once. Being one base from a much bigger clone, this may be a read error. The chain is built from TRBV7-9 and TRBJ2-2, with D unresolved. The CDR3 is 16 residues long. The V gene's germline CDR1 is SEHNR and CDR2 FQNEAQ (reference sequence). The V end lost 2 bases, the J end lost 5 bases, and 15 bases lay between the germline ends. This chain's CDR3 is CASSLSRWERTGELFF. In nucleotides, the CDR3 is TGTGCCAGCAGCTTATCTCGGTGGGAACGAACCGGGGAGCTGTTTTTT.

Ten or more counts support this clonotype. The chain recombines TRBV5-6 with TRBJ2-1, with TRBD1 matching 7 bases. The length of the CDR3 is 16 residues. The trim removed 1 base at V and 10 bases at J, leaving 14 bases unmatched. Germline CDR1 reads SGHDT; CDR2 reads YYEEEE. CDR3 DNA sequence: TGTGCCAGCAGCTTGTTCCGGGACAGCAAAACAGGGGAGCAGTTCTTC. Its protein is CASSLFRDSKTGEQFF. The entire variable domain, with the rest obtained from reference TRBV5-6 and TRBJ2-1, is as follows: DAGVTQSPTHLIKTRGQQVTLRCSPKSGHDTVSWYQQALGQGPQFIFQYYEEEERQRGNFPDRFSGHQFPNYSSELNVNALLLGDSALYLCASSLFRDSKTGEQFFGPGTRLTVL.

This clonotype was observed once. This may be a read error, as it is one base from a much larger clone. The V call is TRBV3-1, the J call TRBJ2-3; 10 bases line up with TRBD1. CDR1 LGHDT and CDR2 YNNKEL come from the germline V gene (reference sequence). J was trimmed by 3 bases and V by 4 bases; bases with no gene match: 1. This CDR3 spans 14 amino acids. CDR3 sequence: CASSPGQGTDTQYF. The CDR3 coding sequence is TGTGCCAGCAGCCCGGGACAGGGGACAGATACGCAGTATTTT.

There are many counts of this clonotype. The chain has TRBV20-1 and TRBJ2-5; D call uncertain. V dropped 6 bases and J dropped 2 bases, with 10 bases sitting between them. The CDR3 totals 12 residues. In germline, CDR1 is DFQATT, CDR2 SNEGSKA (reference sequence). The CDR3 sequence is CSARTFQETQYF. CDR3 nucleotide sequence: TGCAGTGCGAGGACCTTTCAAGAGACCCAGTACTTC.

In its sample, this clonotype was seen many times. V is TRBV4-3 and J is TRBJ2-2; D may correspond to TRBD1 or TRBD2 (6 bases each). Trimming removed 3 bases at V and 2 bases at J, with 10 bases between. Germline CDR1 is LGHNA and CDR2 is YSLEER. This CDR3 has 15 amino acids. The DNA of the CDR3 is TGCGCCAGCAGCCAGGCGGGACAAAACACCGGGGAGCTGTTTTTT. Protein sequence: CASSQAGQNTGELFF.

This clonotype has a handful of counts. The rearrangement links TRBV18 to TRBJ1-5; 11 bases align to TRBD1. From germline, CDR1 is KGHSH and CDR2 LQKENI. The V segment lost 6 bases and the J segment 9 bases; nucleotides outside the gene matches: 7. The CDR3 runs to 14 residues. The CDR3 loop reads CASSRGQGDVPQHF. The CDR3 DNA sequence: TGTGCCAGCTCGCGGGGACAGGGGGACGTGCCCCAGCATTTT.

This clonotype was counted ten times or more. The V call is TRBV18, the J call TRBJ1-5; D is unresolved. V lost 3 bases, J lost 5 bases, and 8 bases lay in between. Germline-derived CDR1 and CDR2 are KGHSH and LQKENI. This CDR3 has 13 amino acids. This CDR3 reads CASSPEGYQPQHF. CDR3 in DNA: TGTGCCAGCTCACCTGAGGGCTATCAGCCCCAGCATTTT.

In its sample, this clonotype was seen many times. This chain links TRBV28 with TRBJ1-4; D is ambiguous. V was shortened by 6 bases and J by 10 bases, with 21 bases between the two germline ends. CDR3 length: 15 residues. The V gene's germline CDR1 is MDHEN and CDR2 SYDVKM. The CDR3: CASRIPVHPWGKLFF. The CDR3 DNA follows: TGTGCCAGCAGGATCCCCGTGCACCCCTGGGGAAAACTGTTTTTT.

The chain uses TRBV7-9 and TRBJ2-1; the D gene could be TRBD1 or TRBD2 (5 bases each). Germline assignment: CDR1 SEHNR and CDR2 FQNEAQ (reference sequence). Trimming took 1 base from V and 5 from J, leaving 15 bases between them. This CDR3 is 16 amino acids long. CDR3: CASSLVWQGPNNEQFF. For the CDR3, the DNA is TGTGCCAGCAGCTTAGTCTGGCAGGGACCCAACAATGAGCAGTTCTTC.

The sample holds many counts of this clonotype. This rearrangement joins TRBV6-4 to TRBJ1-2, with D perhaps matching TRBD1 (5 bases). Per germline, CDR1 MRHNA and CDR2 SNTAGT. This CDR3 contains 14 residues. V dropped 0 bases and J dropped 3 bases, with 8 bases sitting between them. CDR3 sequence: CASSDSRQYYGYTF. CDR3 in DNA: TGTGCCAGCAGTGACTCGAGACAGTACTATGGCTACACCTTC.

A remark on this clonotype: A much larger clone lies a single base off, so this may be a read error. The V and J genes are TRBV10-3 and TRBJ2-7, with D perhaps TRBD1 (5 bases). The CDR3 length is 14 residues. Germline V gene sequence: CDR1 ENHRY, CDR2 SYGVKD. V was cut by 4 bases and J by 3 bases, with 13 bases left in between. CDR3 bases: TGTGCCATCAGTGGCAGGGCCCAGGGCTACGAGCAGTACTTC. Its protein product is CAISGRAQGYEQYF.

This clonotype was seen ten or more times. The CDR3 DNA reads as TGTGCCAGCAGTTTCGCGGGGGCCAAAGGAAACACCATATATTTT. It yields the protein CASSFAGAKGNTIYF. The V call is TRBV12-3 or TRBV12-4, the J call TRBJ1-3; a weak D match, TRBD1 (6 bases). Trimming pared 3 bases from V and 4 bases from J, leaving 13 bases between. The CDR3 sequence is 15 residues long.

This chain connects TRBV12-3 or TRBV12-4 to TRBJ2-4; D is tentatively TRBD1 or TRBD2 (5 bases each). The V gene lost 2 bases and the J gene lost 0 bases, with 11 bases spanning the gap. The CDR3 is 16 residues long. The CDR3 reads CASSLSRDLAKNIQYF. CDR3 DNA sequence: TGTGCCAGCAGTTTAAGCAGGGACCTAGCCAAAAACATTCAGTACTTC.

Only a few counts were recorded for this clonotype. This chain joins TRBV9 and TRBJ1-2; D is unresolved. There are 13 residues in the CDR3. V lost 3 bases and J 3 bases, leaving 9 bases between the germline ends. From germline, CDR1 is SGDLS and CDR2 YYNGEE. CDR3 DNA sequence: TGTGCCAGCAGCGAGGGTTTTGACTATGGCTACACCTTC. This encodes CASSEGFDYGYTF.

V gene TRBV3-1 combines with J gene TRBJ2-5; weak D call: TRBD1 (6 bases). The germline gives CDR1 LGHDT, CDR2 YNNKEL (reference sequence). V lost 5 bases and J 5 bases, leaving 12 bases between the germline ends. There are 13 residues in the CDR3. The CDR3 DNA reads TGTGCCAGCAGCACTACAGGGAGTGAGACCCAGTACTTC. This encodes CASSTTGSETQYF.

V is TRBV19 and J is TRBJ2-6, with D tentatively TRBD1 (5 bases). The V and J ends lost 10 bases and 1 base respectively, with 23 bases between them. Germline V gene lookup returns CDR1 LNHDA and CDR2 SQIVND (reference sequence). The CDR3 sequence is 18 residues long. The CDR3 loop reads CATSIRAGRASGANVLTF. In DNA form, the CDR3 reads TGTGCCACCTCAATACGGGCAGGGCGCGCTTCTGGGGCCAACGTCCTGACTTTC. The full variable domain, in which reference TRBV19 and TRBJ2-6 provide the parts outside the CDR3, is DGGITQSPKYLFRKEGQNVTLSCEQNLNHDAMYWYRQDPGQGLRLIYYSQIVNDFQKGDIAEGYSVSREKKESFPLTVTSAQKNPTAFYLCATSIRAGRASGANVLTFGAGSRLTVL.